This record looks at one T cell receptor (beta chain) sequence and its context. The data were obtained in a study of blood T cell repertoires in COVID-19. The CDR3 length is 16 residues. Germline values: CDR1 SGHRS, CDR2 YFSETQ. V was trimmed by 0 bases and J by 6 bases, leaving 15 bases between them. One Seattle source followed patients from active infection through their disease course. In the original processing: Amplification of reference gene primers provided the estimated nucleated cell counts. TCRdb's table, derived via immunoSEQ multiplex PCR, lists solely in-frame clones and lacks some. V, J and clone size reflect that table, while D and trimming were determined from the DNA. The data show about 100,000 clones, 80% to 90% seen once.

This chain links TRBV5-1 with TRBJ1-4; D is perhaps TRBD1 (6 bases). The receptor was isolated from an elderly man with COVID-19, enrolled during active disease. Sequencing was performed on peripheral blood. The CDR3 DNA is TGCGCCAGCAGCTTGGCCGGGCAGGGGACATATGAAAAACTGTTTTTT. Translation: CASSLAGQGTYEKLFF.